This TCR beta chain was found in a study of blood T cell repertoires in COVID-19. CDR1 is LGHDT, CDR2 YNNKEL, per germline (reference sequence). V was shortened by 1 base and J by 2 bases, with 2 bases between the two germline ends. The length of the CDR3 is 12 residues. This clone has just a few counts. Repertoires were generated with immunoSEQ multiplex PCR, while TCRdb's copy carries only in-frame clones and drops some. The sample holds around 130,000 clones; about four fifths are singletons and the top ten take 10% to 15%. This clonotype originated in a woman aged 60-70 years with acute or convalescent COVID-19. J is TRBJ1-2 and V is TRBV3-1 (or the pseudogene TRBV3-2); D remains ambiguous. The sequenced material came from peripheral blood. CDR3 sequence reads: CASSQANYGYTF. The CDR3 nucleotides are TGTGCCAGCAGCCAAGCGAACTATGGCTACACCTTC.